These T cell receptor beta chains were read from a single sample in a study of OX40 agonist ivuxolimab in advanced cancers. Assay used: immunoSEQ multiplex PCR; TCRdb lists only in-frame clones, some missing. Of more than 45,000 clones listed, around 90% are singletons. Sample: CD4+ or CD8+ T cells sorted from blood, taken in a trial of the OX40 agonist ivuxolimab. These receptors originate from an adult with an advanced solid tumor such as melanoma, head and neck, liver or kidney cancer. CDR3s include the opening cysteine and the closing phenylalanine or tryptophan. D genes are given only for firm matches. A clone size is listed for some rows: how often the clone was seen (once, few, many), or a class if it is expanded.

TGTGCCAGCAGTTACGGGGCAGGAGGAGACACCGGGGAGCTGTTTTTT	CASSYGAGGDTGELFF	TRBJ2-2	TRBV6-6	NA	NA
TGTGCCACCAGCGCACTAGGGACAGGGGATGAAAAACTGTTTTTT	CATSALGTGDEKLFF	TRBJ1-4	TRBV15	TRBD1	NA
TGTGCCAGCACCACCGGGGGGGACGGAGAGACCCAGTACTTC	CASTTGGDGETQYF	TRBJ2-5	TRBV7-9	TRBD2	NA
TGTGCCAGCAGCGGCGACAGGGAGAGCTATGGCTACACCTTC	CASSGDRESYGYTF	TRBJ1-2	TRBV9	TRBD1	NA
TGTGCCAGCAGCCAATTCGGGGGGGCCGGCTACAATGAGCAGTTCTTC	CASSQFGGAGYNEQFF	TRBJ2-1	TRBV14	TRBD2	NA
TGTGCCAGCAGCTTGGACAGGGGAAGCGGGGAGCTGTTTTTT	CASSLDRGSGELFF	TRBJ2-2	TRBV5-4	TRBD1	once
TGCGCCAGCAGTGAAGAAAGAGACAGGGTAAAAACCGGGGAGCTGTTTTTT	CASSEERDRVKTGELFF	TRBJ2-2	TRBV10-1	TRBD1	NA
TGTGCCAGTACCACCTCCCCAGGGGGTAATGAAAAACTGTTTTTT	CASTTSPGGNEKLFF	TRBJ1-4	TRBV19	TRBD1	NA
TGTGCCAGCAGCCCCGCCCGGGGGGGGAACACTGAAGCTTTCTTT	CASSPARGGNTEAFF	TRBJ1-1	TRBV27	NA	NA
TGTGCCAGCAGCTTGGGGGATACGCAGTATTTT	CASSLGDTQYF	TRBJ2-3	TRBV5-8	NA	NA
TGTGCCACCAGCAGAGACCAGGAAATCTATGGCTACACCTTC	CATSRDQEIYGYTF	TRBJ1-2	TRBV15	NA	NA
TGTGCCAGCAGTTACACAGGGCCGGGGGGCTACACCTTC	CASSYTGPGGYTF	TRBJ1-2	TRBV6-5	NA	NA
TGTGCCAGTAGTATAGTACCAGGATTGGGGTCTGGAAACACCATATATTTT	CASSIVPGLGSGNTIYF	TRBJ1-3	TRBV19	NA	once
TGTGCCAGCAGCTTGGGCAGGGTAACTGAAGCTTTCTTT	CASSLGRVTEAFF	TRBJ1-1	TRBV5-6	NA	NA
TGTGCCAGCTCACCAATTTTTTACGGGAGAGGAAATAATTCACCCCTCCACTTT	CASSPIFYGRGNNSPLHF	TRBJ1-6	TRBV18	NA	NA
TGTGCCAGCAGCACTCCCTCCCATAGCGGGGGCACAGATACGCAGTATTTT	CASSTPSHSGGTDTQYF	TRBJ2-3	TRBV7-8	TRBD2	NA
TGCGCCAGCAGCCAACCCGGGACAGGGGGACTGGGCTACACCTTC	CASSQPGTGGLGYTF	TRBJ1-2	TRBV4-1	TRBD1	NA
TGTGCCACCAGCAGAGCTATCCTGAACCCTGAAGCTTTCTTT	CATSRAILNPEAFF	TRBJ1-1	TRBV15	NA	NA
TGCGCCAGCAGCCTTATGACTATGGGACAGGGGGCCAGCTATGGCTACACCTTC	CASSLMTMGQGASYGYTF	TRBJ1-2	TRBV4-1	TRBD1	NA
TGCGCCAGCAGCTTGGGACCACTAGCGGGGGGGAACAATGAGCAGTTCTTC	CASSLGPLAGGNNEQFF	TRBJ2-1	TRBV5-1	TRBD2	NA
TGTGCCAGCAGCTTAGATTGGGACCTCCTTAACTATGGCTACACCTTC	CASSLDWDLLNYGYTF	TRBJ1-2	TRBV11-2	NA	NA
TGTGCCAGCAGTTTACTCGGGGAATCCTCCTACAATGAGCAGTTCTTC	CASSLLGESSYNEQFF	TRBJ2-1	TRBV27	NA	NA
TGCGCCAGCAGCCAAACGAGCCCGGGACTAGCGGAACTTCTAGCCAAAAACATTCAGTACTTC	CASSQTSPGLAELLAKNIQYF	TRBJ2-4	TRBV5-1	TRBD2	NA
TGTGCCAGCAGTGCTGGGACAGGGGTCGAGACCCAGTACTTC	CASSAGTGVETQYF	TRBJ2-5	TRBV25-1	TRBD1	NA
TGTGCCAGCAAAGGTGGACTAGTAGAGTCCGGGGAGCTGTTTTTT	CASKGGLVESGELFF	TRBJ2-2	TRBV28	TRBD2	NA
TGTGCCAGCAGCCCCACAGGGGATTCTGAAGCTTTCTTT	CASSPTGDSEAFF	TRBJ1-1	TRBV13	TRBD1	NA
TGTGCCAGCATGGCAGGCGGAAATGAAAAACTGTTTTTT	CASMAGGNEKLFF	TRBJ1-4	TRBV28	NA	NA
TGTGCCAGCAGCTTGCCCCGGGACAGAGTGAACTATGGCTACACCTTC	CASSLPRDRVNYGYTF	TRBJ1-2	TRBV5-6	TRBD1	NA
TGTGCCAGCAGTGAGGCGAATACGCAGTATTTT	CASSEANTQYF	TRBJ2-3	TRBV6-1	NA	NA
TGTGCCAGCAGTCTCGGACAGGGGGCCTCCGAAAAACTGTTTTTT	CASSLGQGASEKLFF	TRBJ1-4	TRBV28	TRBD1	NA
TGTGCCAGCAGCTTATCGGTCCAGGAAGCTTTCTTT	CASSLSVQEAFF	TRBJ1-1	TRBV7-9	NA	NA
TGTGCCAGCAGTTTACGCAGGGGGATGAACACTGAAGCTTTCTTT	CASSLRRGMNTEAFF	TRBJ1-1	TRBV27	TRBD1	NA
TGTGCCAGCAAGGGAGGCGGTAGCAATCAGCCCCAGCATTTT	CASKGGGSNQPQHF	TRBJ1-5	TRBV6-1	NA	NA
TGTGCCAGCAGTTTATCACAGACCGGGGAGCTGTTTTTT	CASSLSQTGELFF	TRBJ2-2	TRBV27	NA	NA
TGCAGCGTTGAAGTAACAGACACTGAAGCTTTCTTT	CSVEVTDTEAFF	TRBJ1-1	TRBV29-1	NA	once
TGTGCCAGCAGGGGGACAGGGTCAGATTATGGCTACACCTTC	CASRGTGSDYGYTF	TRBJ1-2	TRBV4-2	TRBD1	NA
TGTGCCAGCAGCCCGAGTATGGCGGATACGCAGTATTTT	CASSPSMADTQYF	TRBJ2-3	TRBV9	NA	NA
TGTGCCAGCAGTCCCCCCTCACGTCAGCCCCAGCATTTT	CASSPPSRQPQHF	TRBJ1-5	TRBV6-5	NA	few
TGTGCCAGTAGTGGGCGAGGACAGCAACAAGAGACCCAGTACTTC	CASSGRGQQQETQYF	TRBJ2-5	TRBV19	NA	NA
TGTGCCAGCAGCTTAGAGGCATCAACCTACGAGCAGTACTTC	CASSLEASTYEQYF	TRBJ2-7	TRBV7-2	NA	NA
TGTGCCAGCCGTCGGGGGGCTCTAGCCAAAAACATTCAGTACTTC	CASRRGALAKNIQYF	TRBJ2-4	TRBV18	NA	NA
TGTGCCAGCACTGATACTCAGGTACCTAATTCACCCCTCCACTTT	CASTDTQVPNSPLHF	TRBJ1-6	TRBV5-6	NA	once
TGTGCCAGCAGCCTACAGGGGGGCAACTATGGCTACACCTTC	CASSLQGGNYGYTF	TRBJ1-2	TRBV9	TRBD1	NA
TGTGCCAGCAGCTACAGGGCTCTGACCAAAAACATTCAGTACTTC	CASSYRALTKNIQYF	TRBJ2-4	TRBV27	NA	NA
TGTGCCAGCAGTGACCAGGGGGCGAAAGGTGAAAAACTGTTTTTT	CASSDQGAKGEKLFF	TRBJ1-4	TRBV2	TRBD1	NA
TGTGCCAGCAGCTCGGGACAATTGAACACTGAAGCTTTCTTT	CASSSGQLNTEAFF	TRBJ1-1	TRBV7-9	NA	NA